The clone carrying this T cell receptor (beta chain) is a singleton in its sample. Time point indicated: baseline pretreatment blood. Documented treatment: 15 Gy SBRT to primary tumor, nephrectomy 4 weeks later. Serial blood draws occurred at baseline and 2 and 4 weeks post-SBRT. The sample is drawn from a study of radiation and T cells in renal cell carcinoma. This CDR3 contains 13 residues. The V and J ends lost 2 bases and 9 bases respectively, with 11 bases between them. The V gene's germline CDR1 is SGHTA and CDR2 FQGNSA. The method was immunoSEQ multiplex PCR; TCRdb's version includes in-frame clones alone and lacks a portion of them. This table has about 150,000 clones, around 90% appearing once.

The sequences come from blood, collected from a patient whose treatment included radiotherapy and nephrectomy. The clonotype originates from a woman aged 70-85 years with renal cell carcinoma. The V and J genes are TRBV7-2 and TRBJ2-1, with D perhaps matching TRBD1 (6 bases). For the CDR3, the DNA is TGTGCCAGCAGCTTATTGGGACAAGGTGAGCAGTTCTTC. It encodes CASSLLGQGEQFF.